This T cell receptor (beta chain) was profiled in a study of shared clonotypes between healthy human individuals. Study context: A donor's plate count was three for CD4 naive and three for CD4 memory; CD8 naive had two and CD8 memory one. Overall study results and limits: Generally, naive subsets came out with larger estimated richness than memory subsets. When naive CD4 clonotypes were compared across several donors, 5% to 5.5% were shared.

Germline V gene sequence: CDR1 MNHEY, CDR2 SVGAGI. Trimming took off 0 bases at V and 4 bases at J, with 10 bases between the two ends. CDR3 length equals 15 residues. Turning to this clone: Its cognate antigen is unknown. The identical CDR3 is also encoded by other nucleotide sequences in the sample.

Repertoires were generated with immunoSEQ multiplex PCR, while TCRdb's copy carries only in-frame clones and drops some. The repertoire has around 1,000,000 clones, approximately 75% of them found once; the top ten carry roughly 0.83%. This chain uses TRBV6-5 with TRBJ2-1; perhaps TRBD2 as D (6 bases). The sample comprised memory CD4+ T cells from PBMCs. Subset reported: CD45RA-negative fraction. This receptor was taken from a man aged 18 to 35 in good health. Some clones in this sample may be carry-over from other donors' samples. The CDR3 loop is CASSYSTGTYNEQFF. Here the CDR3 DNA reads TGTGCCAGCAGTTACTCCACCGGGACTTACAATGAGCAGTTCTTC.